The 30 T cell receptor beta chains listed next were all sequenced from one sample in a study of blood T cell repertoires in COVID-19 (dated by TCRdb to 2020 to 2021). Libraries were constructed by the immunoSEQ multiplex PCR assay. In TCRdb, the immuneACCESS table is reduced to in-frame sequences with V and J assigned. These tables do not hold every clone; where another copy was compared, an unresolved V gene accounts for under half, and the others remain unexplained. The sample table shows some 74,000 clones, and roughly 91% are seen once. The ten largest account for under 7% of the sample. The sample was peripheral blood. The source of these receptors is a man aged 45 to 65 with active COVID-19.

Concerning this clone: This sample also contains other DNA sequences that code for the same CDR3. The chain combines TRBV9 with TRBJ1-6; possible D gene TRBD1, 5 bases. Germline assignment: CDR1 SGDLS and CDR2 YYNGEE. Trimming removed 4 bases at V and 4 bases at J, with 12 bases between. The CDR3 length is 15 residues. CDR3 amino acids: CASSSGDGYNSPLHF. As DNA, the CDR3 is TGTGCCAGCAGCTCGGGGGACGGATATAATTCACCCCTCCACTTT.

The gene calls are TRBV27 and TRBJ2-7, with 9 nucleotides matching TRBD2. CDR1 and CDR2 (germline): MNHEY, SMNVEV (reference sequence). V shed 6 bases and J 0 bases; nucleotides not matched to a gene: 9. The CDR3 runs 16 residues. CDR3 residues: CASSRGLAYSSYEQYF. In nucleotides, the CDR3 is TGTGCCAGCAGCCGAGGACTAGCGTATAGCTCCTACGAGCAGTACTTC.

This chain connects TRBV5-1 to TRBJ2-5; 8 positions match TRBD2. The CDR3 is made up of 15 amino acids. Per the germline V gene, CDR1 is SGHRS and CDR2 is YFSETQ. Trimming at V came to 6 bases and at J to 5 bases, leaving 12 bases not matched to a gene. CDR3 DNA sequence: TGCGCCAGCACCACAGCCGGACTAGCAGGGGAGACCCAGTACTTC. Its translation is CASTTAGLAGETQYF.

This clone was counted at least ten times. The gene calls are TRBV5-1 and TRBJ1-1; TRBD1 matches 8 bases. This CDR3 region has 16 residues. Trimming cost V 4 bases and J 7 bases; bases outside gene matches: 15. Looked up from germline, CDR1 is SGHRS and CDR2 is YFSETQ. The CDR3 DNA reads TGCGCCAGCAGCCCGGCGGGGACAGGTACTGTAGTTGAAGCTTTCTTT. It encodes CASSPAGTGTVVEAFF.

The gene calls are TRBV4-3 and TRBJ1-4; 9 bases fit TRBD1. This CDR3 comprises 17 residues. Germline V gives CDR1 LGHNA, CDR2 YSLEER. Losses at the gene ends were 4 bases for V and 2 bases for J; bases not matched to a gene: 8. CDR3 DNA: TGCGCCAGCAGCCTTGGACAGGGGCTAGGGACTAATGAAAAACTGTTTTTT. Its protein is CASSLGQGLGTNEKLFF.

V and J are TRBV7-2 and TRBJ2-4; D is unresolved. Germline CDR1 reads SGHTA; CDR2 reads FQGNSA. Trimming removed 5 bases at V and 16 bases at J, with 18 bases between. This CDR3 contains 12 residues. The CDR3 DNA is TGTGCCAGCAGCACACCTTTGGTCTCCTTTTACTTC. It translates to CASSTPLVSFYF.

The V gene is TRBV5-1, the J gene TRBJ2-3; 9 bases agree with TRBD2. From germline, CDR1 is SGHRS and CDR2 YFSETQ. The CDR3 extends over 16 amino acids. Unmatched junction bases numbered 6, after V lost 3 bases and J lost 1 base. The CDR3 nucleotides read TGCGCCAGCAGCTCGCCTAGACTAGCGGGCACAGATACGCAGTATTTT. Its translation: CASSSPRLAGTDTQYF. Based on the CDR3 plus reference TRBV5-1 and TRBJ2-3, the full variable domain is KAGVTQTPRYLIKTRGQQVTLSCSPISGHRSVSWYQQTPGQGLQFLFEYFSETQRNKGNFPGRFSGRQFSNSRSEMNVSTLELGDSALYLCASSSPRLAGTDTQYFGPGTRLTVL.

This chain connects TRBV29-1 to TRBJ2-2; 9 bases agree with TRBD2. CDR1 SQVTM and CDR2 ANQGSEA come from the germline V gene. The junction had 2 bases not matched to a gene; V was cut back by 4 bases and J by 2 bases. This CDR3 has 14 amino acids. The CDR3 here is CSVGLAVNTGELFF. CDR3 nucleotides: TGCAGCGTTGGACTAGCGGTAAACACCGGGGAGCTGTTTTTT.

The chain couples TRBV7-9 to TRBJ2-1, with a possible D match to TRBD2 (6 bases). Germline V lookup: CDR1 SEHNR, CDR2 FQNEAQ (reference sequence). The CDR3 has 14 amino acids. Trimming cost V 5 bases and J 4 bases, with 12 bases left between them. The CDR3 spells CASSPGGNYNEQFF. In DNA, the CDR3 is TGTGCCAGCAGCCCGGGCGGGAATTACAATGAGCAGTTCTTC.

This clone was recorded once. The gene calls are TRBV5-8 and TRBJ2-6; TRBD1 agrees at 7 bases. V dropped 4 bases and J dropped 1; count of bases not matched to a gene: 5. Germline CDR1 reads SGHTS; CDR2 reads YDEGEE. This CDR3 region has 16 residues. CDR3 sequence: CASSPTGPSGANVLTF. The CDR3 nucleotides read TGTGCCAGCAGCCCGACAGGGCCATCTGGGGCCAACGTCCTGACTTTC.

The CDR3: CASSVGGGTGTFEAFF. The CDR3 nucleotides are TGTGCCAGCAGTGTAGGTGGCGGGACAGGGACTTTTGAAGCTTTCTTT. The chain carries TRBV28 and TRBJ1-1; 9 nucleotides line up with TRBD1. CDR3 length: 16 residues. Germline loops: CDR1 MDHEN, CDR2 SYDVKM. Trimming removed 5 bases from V and 7 bases from J; junction bases left unmatched: 14.

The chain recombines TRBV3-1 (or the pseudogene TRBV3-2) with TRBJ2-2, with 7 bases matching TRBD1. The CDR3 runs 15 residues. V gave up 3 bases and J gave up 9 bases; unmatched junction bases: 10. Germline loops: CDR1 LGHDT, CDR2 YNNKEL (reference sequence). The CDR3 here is CASSQGQSRHRELFF. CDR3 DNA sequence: TGTGCCAGCAGCCAGGGACAGTCCCGCCACCGGGAGCTGTTTTTT.

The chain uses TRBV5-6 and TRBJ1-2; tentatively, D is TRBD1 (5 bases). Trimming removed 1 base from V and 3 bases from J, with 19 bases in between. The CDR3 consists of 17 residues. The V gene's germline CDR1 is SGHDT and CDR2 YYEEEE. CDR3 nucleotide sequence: TGTGCCAGCAGCTTGCTTCACGGGGCCGGGAGCGACTATGGCTACACCTTC. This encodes CASSLLHGAGSDYGYTF.

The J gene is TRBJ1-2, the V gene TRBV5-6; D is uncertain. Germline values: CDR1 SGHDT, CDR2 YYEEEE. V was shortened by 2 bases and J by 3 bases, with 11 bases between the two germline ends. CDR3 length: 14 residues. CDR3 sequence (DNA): TGTGCCAGCAGCTTCGGGGAAAGTGACTATGGCTACACCTTC. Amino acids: CASSFGESDYGYTF.

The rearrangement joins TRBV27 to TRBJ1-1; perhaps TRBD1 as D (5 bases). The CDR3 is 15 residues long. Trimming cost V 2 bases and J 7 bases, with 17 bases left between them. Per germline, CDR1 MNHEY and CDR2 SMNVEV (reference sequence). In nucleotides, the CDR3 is TGTGCCAGCAGTTTAGAAGGGGCGCGTTACGATGAAGCTTTCTTT. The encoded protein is CASSLEGARYDEAFF.

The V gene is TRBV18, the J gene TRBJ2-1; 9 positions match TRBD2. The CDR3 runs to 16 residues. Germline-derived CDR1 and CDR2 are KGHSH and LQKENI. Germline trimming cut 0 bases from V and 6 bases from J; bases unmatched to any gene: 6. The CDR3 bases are TGTGCCAGCTCACCACCGAGTAGCGGGAGAGGCAATGAGCAGTTCTTC. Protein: CASSPPSSGRGNEQFF.

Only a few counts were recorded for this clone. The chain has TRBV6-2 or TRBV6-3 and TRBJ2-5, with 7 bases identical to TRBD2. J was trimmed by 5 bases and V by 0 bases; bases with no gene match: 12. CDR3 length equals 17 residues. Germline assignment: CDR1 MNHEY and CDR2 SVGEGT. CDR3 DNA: TGTGCCAGCAGTTACTCGAGTAGGCCGGGAGCGGGGGAGACCCAGTACTTC. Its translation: CASSYSSRPGAGETQYF.

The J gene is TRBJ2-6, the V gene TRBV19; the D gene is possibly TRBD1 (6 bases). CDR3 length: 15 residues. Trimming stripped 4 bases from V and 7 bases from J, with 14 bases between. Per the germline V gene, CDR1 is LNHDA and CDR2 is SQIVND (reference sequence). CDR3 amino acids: CASSTNRVGANVLTF. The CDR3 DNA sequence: TGTGCCAGTAGTACTAACAGGGTCGGTGCCAACGTCCTGACTTTC.

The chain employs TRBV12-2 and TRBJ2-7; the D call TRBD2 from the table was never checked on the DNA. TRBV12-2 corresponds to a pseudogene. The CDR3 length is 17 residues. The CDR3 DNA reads TGTGCAAGTCGCTTAGTCTGTGCGGGACGGAGCTCCTACGAGCAGTACTTC. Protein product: CASRLVCAGRSSYEQYF.

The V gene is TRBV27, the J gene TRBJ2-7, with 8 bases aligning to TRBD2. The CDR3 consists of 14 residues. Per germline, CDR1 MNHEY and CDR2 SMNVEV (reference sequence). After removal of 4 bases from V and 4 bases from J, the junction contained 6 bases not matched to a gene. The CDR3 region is CASSWTGGPYEQYF. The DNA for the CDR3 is TGTGCCAGCAGTTGGACGGGGGGGCCTTACGAGCAGTACTTC.

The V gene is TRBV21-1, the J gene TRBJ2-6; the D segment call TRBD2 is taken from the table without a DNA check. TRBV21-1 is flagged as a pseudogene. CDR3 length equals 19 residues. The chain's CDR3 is CASTLLFPVGGRGANVLTF. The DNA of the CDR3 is TGTGCCAGCACCTTGCTCTTCCCTGTCGGGGGGCGGGGGGCCAACGTCCTGACTTTC.

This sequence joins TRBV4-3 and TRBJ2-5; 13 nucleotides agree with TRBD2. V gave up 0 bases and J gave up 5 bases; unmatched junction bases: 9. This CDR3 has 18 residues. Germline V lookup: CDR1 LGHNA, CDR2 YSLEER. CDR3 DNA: TGCGCCAGCAGCCAAGATTGGACTAGCGGGAGAGAGGGTGAGACCCAGTACTTC. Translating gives CASSQDWTSGREGETQYF.

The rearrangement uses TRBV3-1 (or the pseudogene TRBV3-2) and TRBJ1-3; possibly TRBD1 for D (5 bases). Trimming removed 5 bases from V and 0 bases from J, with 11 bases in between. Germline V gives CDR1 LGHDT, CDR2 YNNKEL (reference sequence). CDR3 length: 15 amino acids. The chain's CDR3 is CASSLHRTSGNTIYF. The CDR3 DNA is TGTGCCAGCAGCTTACACAGGACCTCTGGAAACACCATATATTTT.

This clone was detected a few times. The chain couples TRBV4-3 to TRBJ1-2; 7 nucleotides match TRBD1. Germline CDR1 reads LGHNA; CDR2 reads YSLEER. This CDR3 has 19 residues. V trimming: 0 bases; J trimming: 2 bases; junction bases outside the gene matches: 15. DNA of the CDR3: TGCGCCAGCAGCCAAGATCTAGGCGACAGGGTCTATGGGAACTATGGCTACACCTTC. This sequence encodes CASSQDLGDRVYGNYGYTF.

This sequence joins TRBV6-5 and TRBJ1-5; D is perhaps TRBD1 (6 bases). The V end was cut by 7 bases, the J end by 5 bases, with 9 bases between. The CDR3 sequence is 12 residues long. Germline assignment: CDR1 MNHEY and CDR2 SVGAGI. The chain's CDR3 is CASNGGHQPQHF. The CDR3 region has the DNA TGTGCCAGCAATGGGGGCCATCAGCCCCAGCATTTT.

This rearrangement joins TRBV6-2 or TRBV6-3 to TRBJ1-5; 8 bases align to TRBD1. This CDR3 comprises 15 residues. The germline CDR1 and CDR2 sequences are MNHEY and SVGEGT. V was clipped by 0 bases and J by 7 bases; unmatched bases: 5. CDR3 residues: CASSYSARGQQPQHF. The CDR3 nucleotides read TGTGCCAGCAGTTACTCAGCCAGGGGGCAACAGCCCCAGCATTTT.

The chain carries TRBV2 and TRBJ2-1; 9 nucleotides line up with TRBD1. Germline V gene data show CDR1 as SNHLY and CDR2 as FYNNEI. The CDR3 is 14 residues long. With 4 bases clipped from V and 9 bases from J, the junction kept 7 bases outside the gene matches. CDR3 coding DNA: TGTGCCAGCAGTGGGACAGGGGAAGAGGGTGAGCAGTTCTTC. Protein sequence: CASSGTGEEGEQFF.

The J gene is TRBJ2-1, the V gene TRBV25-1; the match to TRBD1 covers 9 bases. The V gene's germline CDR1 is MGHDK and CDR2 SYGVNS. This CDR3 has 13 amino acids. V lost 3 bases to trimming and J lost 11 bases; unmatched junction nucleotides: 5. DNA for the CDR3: TGTGCCAGCAGTGAGACCACAGGGGGCAAGCAGTTCTTC. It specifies CASSETTGGKQFF. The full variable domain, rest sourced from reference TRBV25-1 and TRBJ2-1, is EADIYQTPRYLVIGTGKKITLECSQTMGHDKMYWYQQDPGMELHLIHYSYGVNSTEKGDLSSESTVSRIRTEHFPLTLESARPSHTSQYLCASSETTGGKQFFGPGTRLTVL.

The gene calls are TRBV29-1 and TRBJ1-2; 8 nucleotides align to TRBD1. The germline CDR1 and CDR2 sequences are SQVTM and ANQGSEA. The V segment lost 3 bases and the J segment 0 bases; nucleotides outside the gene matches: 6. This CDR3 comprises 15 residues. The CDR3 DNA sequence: TGCAGCGTTGAGATAGGACAGGGTCCTAACTATGGCTACACCTTC. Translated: CSVEIGQGPNYGYTF.

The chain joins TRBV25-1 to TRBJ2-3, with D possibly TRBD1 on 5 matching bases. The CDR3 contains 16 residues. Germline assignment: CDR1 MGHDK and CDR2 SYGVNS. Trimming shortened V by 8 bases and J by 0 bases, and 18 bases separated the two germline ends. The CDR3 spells CASSTGTGASTDTQYF. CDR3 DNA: TGTGCCAGCTCTACAGGAACAGGCGCTAGCACAGATACGCAGTATTTT.